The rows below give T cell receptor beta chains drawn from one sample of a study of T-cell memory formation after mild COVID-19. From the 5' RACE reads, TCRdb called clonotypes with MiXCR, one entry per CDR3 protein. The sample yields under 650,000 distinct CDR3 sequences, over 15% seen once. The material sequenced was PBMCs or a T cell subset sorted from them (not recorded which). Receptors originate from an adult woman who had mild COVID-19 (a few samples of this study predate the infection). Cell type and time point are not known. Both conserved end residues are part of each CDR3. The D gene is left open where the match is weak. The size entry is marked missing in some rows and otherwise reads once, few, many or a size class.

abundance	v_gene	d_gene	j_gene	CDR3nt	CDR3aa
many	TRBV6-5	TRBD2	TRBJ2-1	TGTGCCAGCAGTCAGGGAGCGGGGGGATTATACAATGAGCAGTTCTTC	CASSQGAGGLYNEQFF
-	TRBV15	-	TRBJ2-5	TGTGCCACCAGCAGGGAACGTCTCCAAGAGACCCAGTACTTC	CATSRERLQETQYF
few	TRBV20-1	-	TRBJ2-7	TGCAGTGCCAGACGGGCCCAAACCTCCTACGAGCAGTACTTC	CSARRAQTSYEQYF
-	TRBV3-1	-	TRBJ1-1	TGTGCCAGCAGCCAAAAACAAGAAGCTTTCTTT	CASSQKQEAFF
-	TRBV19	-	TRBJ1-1	TGTGCCAGTAGTGATAAATCCAGAGCTTTCTTT	CASSDKSRAFF
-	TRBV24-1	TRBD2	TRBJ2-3	TGTGCCACCAGCAATCCTGAGCGGGGACCGAGCACAGATACGCAGTATTTT	CATSNPERGPSTDTQYF
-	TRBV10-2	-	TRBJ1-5	TGCGCCAGCAGGCCGGCCTCGGGGCAGCCCCAGCATTTT	CASRPASGQPQHF
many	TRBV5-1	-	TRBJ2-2	TGCGCCAGCAGCCCGGTACAGGGATTGAGCACCGGGGAGCTGTTTTTT	CASSPVQGLSTGELFF
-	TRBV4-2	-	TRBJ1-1	TGTGCCAGCAGCTTTCACAACCGGGACACTGAAGCTTTCTTT	CASSFHNRDTEAFF
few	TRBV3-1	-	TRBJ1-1	TGTGCCAGCAGCCAAGATGTTTTCGCAGACTCGAACACTGAAGCTTTCTTT	CASSQDVFADSNTEAFF
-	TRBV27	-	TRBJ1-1	TGTGCCAGCAGGCCCGGGGGGGGCGCAGACACTGAAGCTTTCTTT	CASRPGGGADTEAFF
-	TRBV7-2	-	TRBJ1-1	TGTGCCAGCAGCTTAGAATTCAGGGCGGGCACTGAAGCTTTCTTT	CASSLEFRAGTEAFF
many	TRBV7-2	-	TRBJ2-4	TGTGCCAGCAGCTTAGGAGGAGGGTACCTAGCCAAAAACATTCAGTACTTC	CASSLGGGYLAKNIQYF
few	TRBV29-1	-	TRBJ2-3	TGCAGCGTTGAAGATAGCGAGAGGGGGGACTTCCGCACAGATACGCAGTATTTT	CSVEDSERGDFRTDTQYF
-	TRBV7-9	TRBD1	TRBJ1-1	TGTGCCAGCAGCCACGGACAGGTGAACACTGAAGCTTTCTTT	CASSHGQVNTEAFF
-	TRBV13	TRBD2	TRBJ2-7	TGTGCCAGCAGCCGGGGACTAGCGGGTGTGCAGGGCGAGCAGTACTTC	CASSRGLAGVQGEQYF
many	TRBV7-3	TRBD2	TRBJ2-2	TGTGCCAGCAGCTTCGCGGGAGGGGGCACCGGGGAGCTGTTTTTT	CASSFAGGGTGELFF
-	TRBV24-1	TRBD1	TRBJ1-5	TGTGCCACCAGTGACCCGGGACAGGGGGCGGGTCAGCCCCAGCATTTT	CATSDPGQGAGQPQHF
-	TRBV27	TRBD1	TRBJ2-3	TGTGCCAGCAGTTCCTTGACAGGGCCCACAGATACGCAGTATTTT	CASSSLTGPTDTQYF
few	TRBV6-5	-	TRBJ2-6	TGTGCCAGCAGTTACTTCGGTCCTGGGGCCAACGTCCTGACTTTC	CASSYFGPGANVLTF
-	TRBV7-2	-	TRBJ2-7	TGTGCCAGCAGTTTATCTCGGACGTACCCCACCTACGAGCAGTACTTC	CASSLSRTYPTYEQYF
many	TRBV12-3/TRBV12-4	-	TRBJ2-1	TGTGCCAGCAGCCCCCGGGATGAGCAGTTCTTC	CASSPRDEQFF
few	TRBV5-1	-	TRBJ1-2	TGCGCCAGCAGCTTGGAGGCAGGCCCTAACTATGGCTACACCTTC	CASSLEAGPNYGYTF